Below are 31 T cell receptor beta chains sequenced from a single sample in a study of Tregs in tolerant kidney transplant recipients. Method: immunoSEQ multiplex PCR; TCRdb's copy keeps in-frame clones and lacks some. The sample shows 9,500 to 12,000 clones, 91% of them seen only once. No cognate antigen is known for these TCRs. The sequences come from Tregs from blood cultured with allogeneic cells, collected before the transplant. These TCRs come from a human patient who received a combined kidney and bone marrow transplant.

This clone has just one count. The J gene is TRBJ1-2, the V gene TRBV25-1; D is unclear. Germline V lookup: CDR1 MGHDK, CDR2 SYGVNS. Deletions cut 6 bases from V and 4 bases from J, with 9 bases between. CDR3 size: 12 residues. CDR3 amino acids: CASRDLAYGYTF. In nucleotides, the CDR3 is TGTGCCAGCAGGGATTTGGCCTATGGCTACACCTTC.

The rearrangement joins TRBV4-1 to TRBJ2-7; 8 positions agree with TRBD2. V was clipped by 3 bases and J by 3 bases; unmatched bases: 4. The V gene's germline CDR1 is MGHRA and CDR2 YSYEKL. There are 14 residues in the CDR3. The CDR3, as DNA: TGCGCCAGCAGCCAGTTGAGCGGGAGCTACGAGCAGTACTTC. It codes for CASSQLSGSYEQYF.

The V gene is TRBV18, the J gene TRBJ2-7; no clear D gene. The CDR3 has 13 amino acids. Trimming pared 3 bases from V and 3 bases from J, leaving 9 bases between. Germline V gives CDR1 KGHSH, CDR2 LQKENI. The CDR3 nucleotides read TGTGCCAGCTCACCGATAAGGGACTACGAGCAGTACTTC. This sequence encodes CASSPIRDYEQYF.

The genes are TRBV5-1 and TRBJ1-1; D not certain. This CDR3 is built from 13 residues. Germline V lookup: CDR1 SGHRS, CDR2 YFSETQ. The V end lost 1 base, the J end lost 6 bases, and 10 bases lay between the germline ends. In nucleotides, the CDR3 is TGCGCCAGCAGCTTGAGCAGGTCGGCTGAAGCTTTCTTT. Encoded protein: CASSLSRSAEAFF.

V usage is TRBV4-2 and J usage is TRBJ2-5; possibly TRBD2 for D (5 bases). Germline CDR1 reads LGHNA; CDR2 reads YNFKEQ. The ends were cut back, 1 base at V and 5 bases at J, with 5 bases in the middle. The CDR3 has 12 residues. This chain's CDR3 is CASSQGGETQYF. As DNA, the CDR3 is TGTGCCAGCAGCCAAGGCGGGGAGACCCAGTACTTC.

This rearrangement joins TRBV7-9 to TRBJ2-2; no definite D call. Germline CDR1 is SEHNR and CDR2 is FQNEAQ (reference sequence). Trimming took off 2 bases at V and 6 bases at J, with 4 bases between the two ends. The CDR3 is 12 residues long. The CDR3 DNA reads TGTGCCAGCAGCTTAAGGGCCGGGGAGCTGTTTTTT. It codes for CASSLRAGELFF.

This chain uses TRBV7-7 with TRBJ2-1; TRBD1 matches 7 bases. The CDR3 is made up of 14 amino acids. Germline CDR1 reads SSHAT; CDR2 reads FNYEAQ (reference sequence). V lost 6 bases and J lost 2; bases outside the gene matches: 4. The chain's CDR3 is CASSVGGPYNEQFF. CDR3 sequence (DNA): TGTGCCAGCAGTGTAGGGGGCCCCTACAATGAGCAGTTCTTC.

This clone came up once. The V gene is TRBV5-1, the J gene TRBJ1-3; TRBD1 is a possible D gene (5 bases). This CDR3 is built from 13 residues. CDR1 and CDR2 (germline): SGHRS, YFSETQ. V lost 2 bases to trimming and J lost 8 bases, with 11 bases between them. The CDR3 DNA is TGCGCCAGCAGCTTCCAGGGAAGAGACACCATATATTTT. Translating it yields CASSFQGRDTIYF.

The chain joins TRBV5-6 to TRBJ1-4; D unclear. The CDR3 consists of 15 residues. Trimming took off 1 base at V and 0 bases at J, with 7 bases between the two ends. The V gene's germline CDR1 is SGHDT and CDR2 YYEEEE. The CDR3 spells CASSLIYATNEKLFF. CDR3 bases: TGTGCCAGCAGCTTGATTTACGCAACTAATGAAAAACTGTTTTTT.

This chain connects TRBV7-2 to TRBJ2-3; 11 nucleotides line up with TRBD2. Per the germline V gene, CDR1 is SGHTA and CDR2 is FQGNSA. The CDR3 is made up of 16 amino acids. V dropped 2 bases and J dropped 2; count of bases not matched to a gene: 3. CDR3 residues: CASSLLAGGPTDTQYF. CDR3 in DNA: TGTGCCAGCAGCTTATTAGCGGGAGGGCCCACAGATACGCAGTATTTT.

The chain uses TRBV11-3 and TRBJ1-2, with D tentatively TRBD1 (5 bases). The germline V gene encodes CDR1 SGHNT and CDR2 YENEEA. The CDR3 has 13 amino acids. V was cut by 5 bases and J by 0 bases, with 7 bases left in between. The CDR3 nucleotides are TGTGCCAGCAGCATGGGACCTAACTATGGCTACACCTTC. Translation gives CASSMGPNYGYTF.

The chain recombines TRBV6-4 with TRBJ2-1; D gene uncertain. Germline V gene data show CDR1 as MRHNA and CDR2 as SNTAGT. There are 13 residues in the CDR3. Trimming removed 3 bases at V and 8 bases at J, with 11 bases between. The chain's CDR3 is CASSEWGGDEQFF. CDR3 DNA sequence: TGTGCCAGCAGTGAGTGGGGTGGGGATGAGCAGTTCTTC.

The chain joins TRBV6-6 to TRBJ2-3; 7 positions agree with TRBD2. The trim removed 4 bases at V and 0 bases at J, leaving 7 bases unmatched. The CDR3 totals 16 residues. The V gene's germline CDR1 is MNHNY and CDR2 SVGAGI (reference sequence). The CDR3 reads CASSSGWGGSTDTQYF. CDR3 nucleotide sequence: TGTGCCAGCAGTTCCGGTTGGGGGGGTAGCACAGATACGCAGTATTTT.

The V call is TRBV5-1, the J call TRBJ1-2; D not certain. CDR1 SGHRS and CDR2 YFSETQ come from the germline V gene. This CDR3 has 13 residues. Trimming pared 0 bases from V and 5 bases from J, leaving 8 bases between. The CDR3 is CASSLDSEYGYTF. The CDR3 DNA sequence: TGCGCCAGCAGCTTGGACAGCGAGTATGGCTACACCTTC.

This rearrangement joins TRBV9 to TRBJ1-1; 8 nucleotides align to TRBD1. V dropped 0 bases and J dropped 4; count of bases not matched to a gene: 2. Looked up from germline, CDR1 is SGDLS and CDR2 is YYNGEE. The CDR3 is 14 residues long. As DNA, the CDR3 is TGTGCCAGCAGCGTAGCTACAGGGGGCACTGAAGCTTTCTTT. Its translation is CASSVATGGTEAFF.

CDR3 protein: CASSPSGGREKLFF. CDR3 nucleotides: TGTGCCAGCAGCCCCTCCGGGGGCAGGGAAAAACTGTTTTTT. This chain uses TRBV14 with TRBJ1-4; TRBD1 is a possible D gene (6 bases). The CDR3 totals 14 residues. V gave up 4 bases and J gave up 8 bases, with 14 bases separating them. Germline V lookup: CDR1 SGHDN, CDR2 FVKESK. Supplemented by reference TRBV14 and TRBJ1-4, the full variable domain reads EAGVTQFPSHSVIEKGQTVTLRCDPISGHDNLYWYRRVMGKEIKFLLHFVKESKQDESGMPNNRFLAERTGGTYSTLKVQPAELEDSGVYFCASSPSGGREKLFFGSGTQLSVL.

The chain couples TRBV6-1 to TRBJ2-1, with 10 bases fitting TRBD1. Germline CDR1 MNHNS, CDR2 SASEGT. There are 14 residues in the CDR3. The junction had 1 base not matched to a gene; V was cut back by 4 bases and J by 4 bases. The CDR3 is CASSAGQGYNEQFF. The CDR3 DNA reads as TGTGCCAGCAGTGCGGGACAGGGGTACAATGAGCAGTTCTTC.

The chain recombines TRBV7-2 with TRBJ2-3, with TRBD2 identical over 8 bases. V dropped 6 bases and J dropped 7; count of bases not matched to a gene: 12. Germline V gene sequence: CDR1 SGHTA, CDR2 FQGNSA. The CDR3 spans 15 residues. CDR3 region: CASSSSGRPGYTQYF. CDR3 DNA: TGTGCCAGCAGTTCTAGCGGGCGACCTGGGTATACGCAGTATTTT. The entire variable domain, with the rest obtained from reference TRBV7-2 and TRBJ2-3, is as follows: GAGVSQSPSNKVTEKGKDVELRCDPISGHTALYWYRQSLGQGLEFLIYFQGNSAPDKSGLPSDRFSAERTGGSVSTLTIQRTQQEDSAVYLCASSSSGRPGYTQYFGPGTRLTVL.

The chain joins TRBV7-3 to TRBJ2-3, with 7 nucleotides matching TRBD2. This CDR3 spans 15 amino acids. CDR1 SGHTA and CDR2 FQGTGA come from the germline V gene. V lost 3 bases and J lost 5; bases outside the gene matches: 8. The CDR3 loop reads CASSLGGTGQDTQYF. The CDR3 region has the DNA TGTGCCAGCAGCTTGGGGGGGACCGGACAAGATACGCAGTATTTT.

The V call is TRBV7-2, the J call TRBJ2-1; 11 nucleotides align to TRBD2. V shed 3 bases and J 6 bases; nucleotides not matched to a gene: 13. Germline-derived CDR1 and CDR2 are SGHTA and FQGNSA. This CDR3 comprises 18 residues. The CDR3 spells CASSFSYLVAGGSNEQFF. The CDR3, as DNA: TGTGCCAGCAGCTTTTCGTACCTAGTAGCGGGAGGGTCCAATGAGCAGTTCTTC.

The V and J genes are TRBV20-1 and TRBJ1-2; TRBD1 is a possible D gene (5 bases). Germline V gene data show CDR1 as DFQATT and CDR2 as SNEGSKA (reference sequence). CDR3 length equals 11 residues. V shed 2 bases and J shed 7 bases, with 8 bases lying between them. CDR3 in amino acids: CSARQGPGYTF. The CDR3, as DNA: TGCAGTGCTAGACAGGGTCCTGGCTACACCTTC.

DNA of the CDR3: TGCGCCAGCAGCCCAACGCCGGCAGGGGTACAAGAGACCCAGTACTTC. It yields the protein CASSPTPAGVQETQYF. V usage is TRBV5-1 and J usage is TRBJ2-5; D perhaps matches TRBD1 (6 bases). The CDR3 consists of 16 residues. Looked up from germline, CDR1 is SGHRS and CDR2 is YFSETQ. Trimming shortened V by 4 bases and J by 2 bases, and 18 bases separated the two germline ends.

This chain connects TRBV19 to TRBJ2-6; no clear D. V shed 7 bases and J shed 4 bases, with 8 bases lying between them. Germline V gene sequence: CDR1 LNHDA, CDR2 SQIVND (reference sequence). CDR3 length equals 13 residues. The CDR3 DNA reads as TGTGCCAGTAAGAACAGCGGGGCCAACGTCCTGACTTTC. Amino acids: CASKNSGANVLTF.

The count of this clone is one. The CDR3, as DNA: TGTGCCAGCAGCTTATCGGGGGAGGGCACTGAAGCTTTCTTT. Translating it yields CASSLSGEGTEAFF. This sequence joins TRBV7-2 and TRBJ1-1, with D maybe TRBD1 (5 bases). The ends were cut back, 2 bases at V and 4 bases at J, with 11 bases in the middle. The germline V gene has CDR1 SGHTA and CDR2 FQGNSA. CDR3 length: 14 amino acids.

This chain uses TRBV10-3 with TRBJ2-1; tentatively, D is TRBD1 (5 bases). Trimming took 4 bases from V and 0 from J, leaving 7 bases between them. CDR3 size: 14 residues. Germline loops: CDR1 ENHRY, CDR2 SYGVKD. CDR3: CAISGGGSYNEQFF. CDR3 nucleotide sequence: TGTGCCATCAGTGGGGGCGGCTCCTACAATGAGCAGTTCTTC.

The chain is built from TRBV6-5 and TRBJ2-7; TRBD1 matches 12 bases. CDR1 MNHEY and CDR2 SVGAGI come from the germline V gene. The V and J ends lost 1 base and 9 bases, in that order; junction bases with no gene match: 7. CDR3 length: 15 amino acids. Here the CDR3 reads CASSYWGQGAHGQYF. For the CDR3, the DNA is TGTGCCAGCAGTTACTGGGGACAGGGGGCCCACGGGCAGTACTTC.

The V gene is TRBV27, the J gene TRBJ2-3, with TRBD2 identical over 7 bases. J gave up 5 bases and V 0 bases, and 5 bases lay outside the gene matches. The germline CDR1 and CDR2 sequences are MNHEY and SMNVEV (reference sequence). The CDR3 contains 15 residues. In DNA form, the CDR3 reads TGTGCCAGCAGTTTATCGGCAAGCGGGGTAGATACGCAGTATTTT. It specifies CASSLSASGVDTQYF.

V usage is TRBV11-3 and J usage is TRBJ1-5; D gene unclear. The CDR3 spans 15 residues. The V end was cut by 5 bases, the J end by 0 bases, with 11 bases between. Looked up from germline, CDR1 is SGHNT and CDR2 is YENEEA. The CDR3 nucleotides are TGTGCCAGCAGCCCGTTAGGAGATAGCAATCAGCCCCAGCATTTT. It is translated as CASSPLGDSNQPQHF.

The V call is TRBV5-1, the J call TRBJ2-1; D ambiguous. V gave up 1 base and J gave up 3 bases, with 8 bases separating them. In germline, CDR1 is SGHRS, CDR2 YFSETQ. The CDR3 runs 14 residues. The DNA of the CDR3 is TGCGCCAGCAGCTTGTTCCCTCGCTACAATGAGCAGTTCTTC. Protein product: CASSLFPRYNEQFF.

The V call is TRBV9, the J call TRBJ2-1, with TRBD1 matching over 8 bases. CDR3 size: 15 residues. The germline V gene has CDR1 SGDLS and CDR2 YYNGEE. V was pared by 4 bases and J by 1 base, with 4 bases of the junction left unmatched. CDR3 residues: CASSSQGASYNEQFF. In DNA, the CDR3 is TGTGCCAGCAGCAGCCAGGGGGCGTCCTACAATGAGCAGTTCTTC.

The V gene is TRBV11-2, the J gene TRBJ1-1; 7 bases match TRBD1. The CDR3 is 15 residues long. CDR1 is SGHAT, CDR2 FQNNGV, per germline. V was clipped by 0 bases and J by 6 bases; unmatched bases: 7. In nucleotides, the CDR3 is TGTGCCAGCAGCTTAGACCCGTACAGGGGATCTGAAGCTTTCTTT. This codes for CASSLDPYRGSEAFF.